Listed below are T cell receptor beta chains from one sample, sequenced in a study of shared T cell receptors in the human thymus. Some clones are missing from TCRdb's copy, which holds only in-frame ones; the method was immunoSEQ multiplex PCR. The data contain approximately 730,000 clones, 80% to 90% of them singletons. The data were also submitted as part of a second study, on human thymus T cells.

The material sequenced was thymocytes. These receptors originate from a girl in the first two years of life with a congenital heart defect. Each CDR3 is given with its conserved first and last residue. D genes are given only for firm matches. Clone size, where shown, is once, few, many, or a class for clones that have expanded.

.,TRBV27,TRBD1,TRBJ1-6,TGTGCCAGCAGTTTTACCCGGGACAGATATTTTATCCCTCCCAATTCACCCCTCCACTTT,CASSFTRDRYFIPPNSPLHF
.,TRBV5-1,.,TRBJ2-3,TGCGCCAGCAGAAGGGGATCCACAGATACGCAGTATTTT,CASRRGSTDTQYF
.,TRBV7-8,.,TRBJ1-5,TGTGCCAGCAGACAGGGTAGTGGTAGGGATCAGCCCCAGCATTTT,CASRQGSGRDQPQHF
.,TRBV4-1,.,TRBJ1-1,TGCGCCAGCAGCCCCCCTGAAGAGTCTAAAGCTTTCTTT,CASSPPEESKAFF
.,TRBV15,.,TRBJ2-7,TGTGCCACCAGCAGATCGAATGACTACACTCCCCTCTACGAGCAGTACTTC,CATSRSNDYTPLYEQYF
.,TRBV6-5,.,TRBJ2-3,TGTGCCAGCAGTTACGGTACCGGGGGCACAGATACGCAGTATTTT,CASSYGTGGTDTQYF
.,TRBV9,.,TRBJ2-5,TGTGCCAGCAGCGTAGGTAACGGGGGAGAGACCCAGTACTTC,CASSVGNGGETQYF
.,TRBV7-7,TRBD2,TRBJ2-1,TGTGCCACGCTTCGACTAGCAGAGTACAATGAGCAGTTCTTC,CATLRLAEYNEQFF
.,TRBV6-5,TRBD1,TRBJ2-7,TGTGCCAGCAGTCCAGGGGACAGGGTAGGCTACGAGCAGTACTTC,CASSPGDRVGYEQYF
.,TRBV19,.,TRBJ2-1,TGTGCCAGTAGTATGTCCGGGGGTCTCTACAATGAGCAGTTCTTC,CASSMSGGLYNEQFF
few,TRBV2,.,TRBJ2-1,TGTGCCAGCAGTTCCGGGGATGGGTCCTCCTACAATGAGCAGTTCTTC,CASSSGDGSSYNEQFF
.,TRBV28,TRBD1,TRBJ2-5,TGTGCCAGCAGTCTTCAGGGGGAAGAGACCCAGTACTTC,CASSLQGEETQYF
.,TRBV6-6,.,TRBJ2-5,TGTGCCAGCAGTTACTCGGCTAGCGCACGCCAAGAGACCCAGTACTTC,CASSYSASARQETQYF
.,TRBV7-9,.,TRBJ2-7,TGTGCCAGCACCTATGGGCAGGGAATAAACGAGCAGTACTTC,CASTYGQGINEQYF
.,TRBV27,.,TRBJ2-7,TGTGCCAGCAGTTTAACGGGAAGCCCGCTCTACGAGCAGTACTTC,CASSLTGSPLYEQYF
once,TRBV29-1,TRBD2,TRBJ2-2,TGCAGCGTGGGACTAGCGGGGGGCACCGGGGAGCTGTTTTTT,CSVGLAGGTGELFF
.,TRBV4-2,.,TRBJ2-5,TGTGCCAGCAGCCAAGCACTCCAAGAGACCCAGTACTTC,CASSQALQETQYF
.,TRBV25-1,TRBD1,TRBJ2-3,TGTGCCAGCAGTACCTATTCAGGGGGTAAAGACACAGATACGCAGTATTTT,CASSTYSGGKDTDTQYF
.,TRBV4-1,.,TRBJ2-1,TGCGCCAGCAGCCAAGAACTCCCCAATGAGCAGTTCTTC,CASSQELPNEQFF
once,TRBV6-1,.,TRBJ1-1,TGTGCCAGCAGTAACCAGGGTGCGTACACTGAAGCTTTCTTT,CASSNQGAYTEAFF
.,TRBV7-9,.,TRBJ1-2,TGTGCCAGCAAAGGGACTATCTATGGCTACACCTTC,CASKGTIYGYTF
.,TRBV10-2,.,TRBJ1-1,TGCGCCAGCAGTGATGGGTTAAGGTTCGGGAGGGACCTGCCAAACACTGAAGCTTTCTTT,CASSDGLRFGRDLPNTEAFF
.,TRBV7-9,.,TRBJ1-3,TGTGCCAGCAGCTCCACTGTTTTGACTCGCGGGCCTGGAAACACCATATATTTT,CASSSTVLTRGPGNTIYF
.,TRBV27,TRBD1,TRBJ2-7,TGTGCCAGCAGTATAAGAGACAGGGACCCCTACGAGCAGTACTTC,CASSIRDRDPYEQYF
.,TRBV29-1,TRBD1,TRBJ2-2,TGCAGCGTTGCAGGACAGGCGGCCGGGGAGCTGTTTTTT,CSVAGQAAGELFF
.,TRBV12-5,TRBD1,TRBJ2-2,TGTGCTAGTGGTGGGGACAGGAGACACACCGGGGAGCTGTTTTTT,CASGGDRRHTGELFF
.,TRBV25-1,TRBD1,TRBJ2-7,TGTGCCGCGAGCCGGACAGGGAACGAGCAGTACTTC,CAASRTGNEQYF
.,TRBV19,.,TRBJ2-1,TGTGCCAGTAGCTTCCTAGCCTCCCATAACAATGAGCAGTTCTTC,CASSFLASHNNEQFF
.,TRBV13,.,TRBJ1-4,TGTGCCAGCAGCGGGGGGGCAACTAATGAAAAACTGTTTTTT,CASSGGATNEKLFF
.,TRBV7-4,.,TRBJ2-3,TGTGCCAGCAGCTCACTAATAACAGGGAACTTTATATTTGGCACAGATACGCAGTATTTT,CASSSLITGNFIFGTDTQYF
.,TRBV28,.,TRBJ2-7,TGTGCCAGCACCGAAGGACTCCTCCACGAGCAGTACTTC,CASTEGLLHEQYF
.,TRBV4-1,TRBD1,TRBJ1-5,TGCGCCAGCAGCGGGACAGGACAATTTACCCCCCAGCATTTT,CASSGTGQFTPQHF
.,TRBV27,.,TRBJ1-2,TGTGCCAGCAGTGTACGAGCTGGGCCTTATGGCTACACCTTC,CASSVRAGPYGYTF
.,TRBV28,.,TRBJ1-6,TGTGCCAGCAGTTCGGTCGATAGAAATTCACCCCTCCACTTT,CASSSVDRNSPLHF
.,TRBV5-4,.,TRBJ2-7,TGTGCCAGCAGCTTGGACCGAAACCACGGGGAGCAGTACTTC,CASSLDRNHGEQYF
.,TRBV6-6,TRBD1,TRBJ2-3,TGTGCCAGCAGTATACAGGGGTTTAGCACAGATACGCAGTATTTT,CASSIQGFSTDTQYF
.,TRBV2,.,TRBJ1-3,TGTGCCAGCAGTGAATGGGGGGGATACTCTGGAAACACCATATATTTT,CASSEWGGYSGNTIYF
.,TRBV2,.,TRBJ2-5,TGTGCCAGCATGGCCCAGCGCCAAGAGACCCAGTACTTC,CASMAQRQETQYF
.,TRBV6-1,.,TRBJ2-7,TGTGCCAGCATTGGGCAGGGAACCTACGAGCAGTACTTC,CASIGQGTYEQYF
.,TRBV27,.,TRBJ2-7,TGTGCCAGCAGTTTACTAAGGGCCGGACAGTCCTACGAGCAGTACTTC,CASSLLRAGQSYEQYF
.,TRBV27,TRBD2,TRBJ2-2,TGTGCCAGCAGTTTATGCGGGGGTAGGGCCGGGGAGCTGTTTTTT,CASSLCGGRAGELFF
.,TRBV18,.,TRBJ1-1,TGTGCCAGCTCACCGGAGAGAATGAACACTGAAGCTTTCTTT,CASSPERMNTEAFF